A single sample gave rise to the 17 T cell receptor beta chains below, sequenced in a study of blood T cell repertoires in COVID-19. Only in-frame clones appear in the TCRdb table, and some are missing; sequencing was by immunoSEQ multiplex PCR. The top ten clones hold about 9.2% of a sample with some 41,000 clones, around 85% of them seen once. The sequenced sample was peripheral blood. Receptor source: a human donor in a cohort sampled during active COVID-19.

This chain links TRBV6-5 with TRBJ2-1; D is unresolved. The length of the CDR3 is 12 residues. Germline CDR1 is MNHEY and CDR2 is SVGAGI. Deletions cut 5 bases from V and 6 bases from J, with 8 bases between. CDR3 sequence (DNA): TGTGCCAGCAGTCAATACGGCAATGAGCAGTTCTTC. Amino acid sequence: CASSQYGNEQFF.

The CDR3 coding sequence is TGTGCCAGCAGCTATACTAAGTCGGGACAGGGCTCCTACGAGCAGTACTTC. This translates into CASSYTKSGQGSYEQYF. This chain connects TRBV7-9 to TRBJ2-7; 9 bases align to TRBD1. CDR1 SEHNR and CDR2 FQNEAQ come from the germline V gene (reference sequence). V dropped 4 bases and J dropped 0; count of bases not matched to a gene: 10. The CDR3 spans 17 residues.

The chain carries TRBV4-3 and TRBJ1-1; possibly TRBD1 for D (6 bases). The CDR3 runs to 15 residues. V was trimmed by 1 base and J by 1 base, leaving 10 bases between them. From germline, CDR1 is LGHNA and CDR2 YSLEER. CDR3 sequence (DNA): TGCGCCAGCAGCCAAGGTACCAGGGGGAACACTGAAGCTTTCTTT. This sequence encodes CASSQGTRGNTEAFF.

The chain joins TRBV5-1 to TRBJ2-5; 11 bases match TRBD1. The CDR3 totals 15 residues. With V trimmed by 4 bases and J by 5 bases, 7 bases remained unmatched. The germline gives CDR1 SGHRS, CDR2 YFSETQ. The CDR3 sequence: CASSREDRGQETQYF. CDR3 in DNA: TGCGCCAGCAGCAGAGAGGACAGGGGGCAGGAGACCCAGTACTTC.

The rearrangement joins TRBV27 to TRBJ2-6; 7 bases agree with TRBD1. Germline V gene data show CDR1 as MNHEY and CDR2 as SMNVEV (reference sequence). The CDR3 is 15 residues long. The junction had 4 bases not matched to a gene; V was cut back by 6 bases and J by 2 bases. CDR3 nucleotides: TGTGCCAGCAGACTTCAGGGGGCTGGGGCCAACGTCCTGACTTTC. Translated: CASRLQGAGANVLTF.

The V and J genes are TRBV13 and TRBJ2-3; 14 bases align to TRBD2. The CDR3 runs 17 residues. With V trimmed by 3 bases and J by 5 bases, 7 bases remained unmatched. CDR1 PRHDT and CDR2 FYEKMQ come from the germline V gene (reference sequence). CDR3 region: CASSFGLAGGLEDTQYF. The CDR3 region has the DNA TGTGCCAGCAGCTTCGGACTAGCGGGGGGTTTGGAAGATACGCAGTATTTT.

The chain is built from TRBV5-5 and TRBJ1-1, with 8 bases lining up with TRBD1. The V and J ends lost 2 bases and 0 bases, in that order; junction bases with no gene match: 3. The CDR3 has 15 residues. From germline, CDR1 is SGHKS and CDR2 YYEKEE (reference sequence). CDR3 DNA: TGTGCCAGCAGCTTACAGGGGGATTTGAACACTGAAGCTTTCTTT. Translation: CASSLQGDLNTEAFF.

The chain employs TRBV18 and TRBJ1-3; 8 bases map to TRBD1. The CDR3 spans 15 residues. CDR1 KGHSH and CDR2 LQKENI come from the germline V gene. V dropped 3 bases and J dropped 4; count of bases not matched to a gene: 5. Written as DNA, the CDR3 is TGTGCCAGCTCACCCTGGACAGGGACGGGAAACACCATATATTTT. This codes for CASSPWTGTGNTIYF.

The chain carries TRBV9 and TRBJ2-1; D perhaps matches TRBD2 (6 bases). The CDR3 extends over 16 amino acids. V dropped 0 bases and J dropped 3 bases, with 13 bases sitting between them. CDR1 SGDLS and CDR2 YYNGEE come from the germline V gene. CDR3 bases: TGTGCCAGCAGCGTAGGGGTTAGCGGCTTCTACAATGAGCAGTTCTTC. Its translation: CASSVGVSGFYNEQFF.

The chain carries TRBV6-5 and TRBJ2-3; 8 positions match TRBD1. The V segment lost 5 bases and the J segment 6 bases; nucleotides outside the gene matches: 7. Germline V gene lookup returns CDR1 MNHEY and CDR2 SVGAGI. The CDR3 sequence is 14 residues long. This CDR3 reads CASSRGQGSDTQYF. The CDR3 DNA is TGTGCCAGCAGTCGCGGACAGGGTAGTGATACGCAGTATTTT.

The V and J genes are TRBV7-3 and TRBJ2-5; 7 nucleotides line up with TRBD1. The length of the CDR3 is 13 residues. Per germline, CDR1 SGHTA and CDR2 FQGTGA. Trimming at V came to 4 bases and at J to 5 bases, leaving 4 bases not matched to a gene. In DNA form, the CDR3 reads TGTGCCAGCAGCTCCTTAGGGGGCGAGACCCAGTACTTC. Translated: CASSSLGGETQYF.

The V call is TRBV18, the J call TRBJ1-1; D is ambiguous. CDR3 length: 14 residues. V was shortened by 6 bases and J by 3 bases, with 14 bases between the two germline ends. CDR1 is KGHSH and CDR2 is LQKENI in the germline V gene. CDR3 nucleotides: TGTGCCAGCTCTCCTGACATCGGGGACACTGAAGCTTTCTTT. Its translation: CASSPDIGDTEAFF.

This clone was counted only a few times. The chain recombines TRBV14 with TRBJ1-6; 7 nucleotides line up with TRBD1. The CDR3 loop spans 17 amino acids. With 4 bases clipped from V and 9 bases from J, the junction kept 15 bases outside the gene matches. CDR1 SGHDN and CDR2 FVKESK come from the germline V gene. The CDR3 protein is CASSPSGGGYRGSPLHF. The CDR3 coding sequence is TGTGCCAGCAGCCCCTCCGGTGGGGGGTACAGGGGTTCACCCCTCCACTTT.

The chain carries TRBV5-8 and TRBJ1-1; D is possibly TRBD1 (6 bases). V was clipped by 0 bases and J by 2 bases, with 11 bases between them. CDR1 is SGHTS, CDR2 YDEGEE, per germline. This CDR3 spans 15 amino acids. CDR3 residues: CASSLVVGGNTEAFF. The CDR3 nucleotides read TGTGCCAGCAGCTTGGTCGTAGGGGGTAACACTGAAGCTTTCTTT. The full variable domain, completed using reference TRBV5-8 and TRBJ1-1, is EAGVTQSPTHLIKTRGQQATLRCSPISGHTSVYWYQQALGLGLQFLLWYDEGEERNRGNFPPRFSGRQFPNYSSELNVNALELEDSALYLCASSLVVGGNTEAFFGQGTRLTVV.

This chain uses TRBV6-6 with TRBJ1-5; TRBD1 matches at 8 bases. V lost 4 bases to trimming and J lost 9 bases; unmatched junction nucleotides: 11. The CDR3 extends over 15 amino acids. The germline gives CDR1 MNHNY, CDR2 SVGAGI (reference sequence). This CDR3 reads CASSFPVGQGAPQHF. CDR3 in DNA: TGTGCCAGCAGTTTCCCGGTCGGACAGGGTGCGCCCCAGCATTTT.

The chain combines TRBV5-1 with TRBJ2-3; 9 bases match TRBD2. CDR1 is SGHRS, CDR2 YFSETQ, per germline. The CDR3 runs 16 residues. Trimming took 6 bases from V and 4 from J; bases not matched to a gene: 12. The CDR3 loop is CASTAGGQGLADTQYF. CDR3 bases: TGCGCCAGCACGGCGGGGGGGCAAGGTCTGGCAGATACGCAGTATTTT.

The chain has TRBV15 and TRBJ2-3; TRBD1 matches at 9 bases. The V and J ends lost 2 bases and 3 bases, in that order; junction bases with no gene match: 9. The CDR3 consists of 17 residues. Germline V gene data show CDR1 as LNHNV and CDR2 as YYDKDF (reference sequence). CDR3 loop: CATSRLGQGMVTDTQYF. As DNA, the CDR3 is TGTGCCACCAGCAGACTGGGACAGGGAATGGTTACAGATACGCAGTATTTT.